The entry below gives a single T cell receptor beta chain sequence along with its context. The data belong to a study of cytotoxic CD8 clonotypes in ibrutinib-treated CLL. The data were produced by immunoSEQ multiplex PCR, yet TCRdb's version contains in-frame clones alone and is incomplete. Here the sample spans around 92,000 clones, roughly 80% being singletons. The germline gives CDR1 SNHLY, CDR2 FYNNEI. The V end was cut by 8 bases, the J end by 6 bases, with 20 bases between. The CDR3 loop spans 15 amino acids. This receptor was obtained from a human donor with chronic lymphocytic leukemia. This specimen was PBMCs, taken after 24 months of ibrutinib treatment. J is TRBJ1-5 and V is TRBV2; D is undetermined. CDR3 loop: CASSSDQAGFQPQHF. For the CDR3, the DNA is TGTGCCAGCTCCAGTGACCAAGCAGGTTTTCAGCCCCAGCATTTT.